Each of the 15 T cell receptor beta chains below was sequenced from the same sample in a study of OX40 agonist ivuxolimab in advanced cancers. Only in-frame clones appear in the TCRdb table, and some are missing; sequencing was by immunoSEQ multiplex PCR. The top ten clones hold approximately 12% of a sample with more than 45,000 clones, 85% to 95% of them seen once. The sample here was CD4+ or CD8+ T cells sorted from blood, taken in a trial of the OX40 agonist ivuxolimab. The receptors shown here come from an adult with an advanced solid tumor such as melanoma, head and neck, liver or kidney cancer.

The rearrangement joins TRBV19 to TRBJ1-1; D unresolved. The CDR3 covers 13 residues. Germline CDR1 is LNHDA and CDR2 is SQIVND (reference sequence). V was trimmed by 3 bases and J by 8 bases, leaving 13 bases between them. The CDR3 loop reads CASSMGSAVEAFF. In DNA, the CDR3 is TGTGCCAGTAGTATGGGATCTGCGGTGGAAGCTTTCTTT.

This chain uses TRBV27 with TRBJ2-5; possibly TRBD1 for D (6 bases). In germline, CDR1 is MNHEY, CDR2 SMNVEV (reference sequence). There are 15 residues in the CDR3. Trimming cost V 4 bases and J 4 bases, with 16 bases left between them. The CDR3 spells CASSSPGTGRETQYF. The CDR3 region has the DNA TGTGCCAGCAGTTCCCCGGGAACAGGGCGAGAGACCCAGTACTTC.

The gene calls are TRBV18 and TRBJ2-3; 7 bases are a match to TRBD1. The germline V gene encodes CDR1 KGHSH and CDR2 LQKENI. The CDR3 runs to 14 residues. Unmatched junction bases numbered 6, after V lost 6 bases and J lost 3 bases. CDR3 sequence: CASSGTELTDTQYF. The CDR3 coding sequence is TGTGCCAGCTCCGGGACAGAGCTTACAGATACGCAGTATTTT.

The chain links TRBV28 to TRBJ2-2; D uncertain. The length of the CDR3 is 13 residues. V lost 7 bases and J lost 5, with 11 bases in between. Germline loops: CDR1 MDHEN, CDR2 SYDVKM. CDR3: CASIPARTGELFF. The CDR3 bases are TGTGCCAGCATCCCCGCGCGGACCGGGGAGCTGTTTTTT.

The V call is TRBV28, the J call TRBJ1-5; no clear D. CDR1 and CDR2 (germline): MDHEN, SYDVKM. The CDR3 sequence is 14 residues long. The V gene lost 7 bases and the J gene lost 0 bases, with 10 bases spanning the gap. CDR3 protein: CASIQDYSNQPQHF. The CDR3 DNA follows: TGTGCCAGCATTCAGGATTATAGCAATCAGCCCCAGCATTTT.

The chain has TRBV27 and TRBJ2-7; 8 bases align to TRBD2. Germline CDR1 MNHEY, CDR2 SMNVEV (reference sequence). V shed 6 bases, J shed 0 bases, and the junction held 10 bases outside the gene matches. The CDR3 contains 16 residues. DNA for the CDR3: TGTGCCAGCAGCCATTCCCCACTAGCGGCCTCCTACGAGCAGTACTTC. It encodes CASSHSPLAASYEQYF.

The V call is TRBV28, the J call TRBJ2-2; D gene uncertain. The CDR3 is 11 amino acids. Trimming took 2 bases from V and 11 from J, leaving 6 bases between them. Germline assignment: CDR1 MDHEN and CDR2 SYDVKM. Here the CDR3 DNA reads TGTGCCAGCAGTTTAGTCAGAGAGCTGTTTTTT. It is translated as CASSLVRELFF.

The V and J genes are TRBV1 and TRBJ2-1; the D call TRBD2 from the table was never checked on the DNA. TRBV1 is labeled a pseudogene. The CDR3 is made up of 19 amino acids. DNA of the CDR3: TGCACCAGCAGCCAAGATATAGCGGGAGTATGTCACTCCTACAATGAGCAGTTCTTC. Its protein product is CTSSQDIAGVCHSYNEQFF.

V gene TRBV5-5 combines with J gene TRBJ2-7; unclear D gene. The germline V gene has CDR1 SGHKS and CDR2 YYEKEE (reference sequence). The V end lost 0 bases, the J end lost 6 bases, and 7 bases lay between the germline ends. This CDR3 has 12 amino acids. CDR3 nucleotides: TGTGCCAGCAGCTTGGATCGTCTCGAGCAGTACTTC. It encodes CASSLDRLEQYF. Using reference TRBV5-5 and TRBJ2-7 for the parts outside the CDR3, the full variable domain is DAGVTQSPTHLIKTRGQQVTLRCSPISGHKSVSWYQQVLGQGPQFIFQYYEKEERGRGNFPDRFSARQFPNYSSELNVNALLLGDSALYLCASSLDRLEQYFGPGTRLTVT.

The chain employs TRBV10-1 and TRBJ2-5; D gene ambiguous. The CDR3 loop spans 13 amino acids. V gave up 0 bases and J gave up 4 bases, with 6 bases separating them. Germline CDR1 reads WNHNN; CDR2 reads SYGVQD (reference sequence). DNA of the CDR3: TGCGCCAGCAGTGAGTCGGTGGGAGAGACCCAGTACTTC. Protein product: CASSESVGETQYF.

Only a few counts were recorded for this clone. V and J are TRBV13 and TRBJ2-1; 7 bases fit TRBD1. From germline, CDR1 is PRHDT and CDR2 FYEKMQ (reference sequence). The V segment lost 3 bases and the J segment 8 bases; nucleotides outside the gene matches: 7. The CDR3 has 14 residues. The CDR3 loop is CASSFLDTGDEQFF. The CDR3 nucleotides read TGTGCCAGCAGCTTTCTGGATACAGGGGATGAGCAGTTCTTC.

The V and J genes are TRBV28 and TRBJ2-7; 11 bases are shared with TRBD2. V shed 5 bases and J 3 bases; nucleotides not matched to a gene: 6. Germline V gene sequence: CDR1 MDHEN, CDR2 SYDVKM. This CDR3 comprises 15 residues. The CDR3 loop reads CASSKTSGSRYEQYF. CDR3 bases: TGTGCCAGCAGTAAAACTAGCGGGAGTCGCTACGAGCAGTACTTC. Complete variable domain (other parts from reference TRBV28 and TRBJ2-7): DVKVTQSSRYLVKRTGEKVFLECVQDMDHENMFWYRQDPGLGLRLIYFSYDVKMKEKGDIPEGYSVSREKKERFSLILESASTNQTSMYLCASSKTSGSRYEQYFGPGTRLTVT.

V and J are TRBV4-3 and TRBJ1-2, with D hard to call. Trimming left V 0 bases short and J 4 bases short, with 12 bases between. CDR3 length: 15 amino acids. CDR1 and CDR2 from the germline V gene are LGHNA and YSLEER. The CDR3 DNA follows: TGCGCCAGCAGCCAAGACAGCGTCGGTAGCTATGGCTACACCTTC. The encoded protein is CASSQDSVGSYGYTF.

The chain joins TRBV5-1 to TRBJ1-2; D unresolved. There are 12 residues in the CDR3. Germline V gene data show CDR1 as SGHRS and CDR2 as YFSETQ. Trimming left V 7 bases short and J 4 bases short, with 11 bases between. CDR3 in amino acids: CASPRSAYGYTF. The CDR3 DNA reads TGCGCCAGCCCGCGGAGTGCCTATGGCTACACCTTC.

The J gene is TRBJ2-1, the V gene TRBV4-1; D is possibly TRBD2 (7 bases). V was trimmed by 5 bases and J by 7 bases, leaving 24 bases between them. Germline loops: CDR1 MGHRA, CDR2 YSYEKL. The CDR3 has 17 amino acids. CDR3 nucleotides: TGCGCCAGCAGCAAAGGGGGGGCGCTGGTACTAGGAAATGAGCAGTTCTTC. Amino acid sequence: CASSKGGALVLGNEQFF.